This TCR beta chain originates from a study of cytotoxic CD8 clonotypes in ibrutinib-treated CLL. Notes on this clone: The target antigen is unknown.

T cells were sequenced at a targeted depth of 1 in 200,000 to 1 in 1 million. Profiled with immunoSEQ multiplex PCR; TCRdb holds only in-frame clones, not every one. The sample records a few hundred thousand clones, over 55% being singletons. Around 2.2 micrograms of genomic DNA, which was extracted from cryopreserved PBMCs, served as the material used for the TCR beta libraries. Notes on the study in general: Clonality increased at ibrutinib response and stayed stable in sustained remission. At progression, however, it fell back toward baseline.

The sequencing used PBMCs, collected after 36 months of ibrutinib treatment. The clonotype originates from a human donor with chronic lymphocytic leukemia.

As DNA, the CDR3 is TGTGCCAGCAGTTACTGGGCTAGCGGGGGCTACGAGCAGTACTTC. This translates into CASSYWASGGYEQYF. The rearrangement links TRBV6-5 to TRBJ2-7; 10 bases line up with TRBD2. The CDR3 consists of 15 residues. From germline, CDR1 is MNHEY and CDR2 SVGAGI. V was clipped by 1 base and J by 3 bases; unmatched bases: 3.